Included here is one T cell receptor (beta chain) sequence, with context. As processed by the authors: Researchers report that nucleated cell counts were estimated from reference gene primer amplification. Data came from immunoSEQ multiplex PCR; TCRdb stores just in-frame clones and leaves some out. V, J and clone size were drawn from that table, and D and trimming were deduced from the DNA. The profile shows some 200,000 clones, 87% of them singletons. Germline loops: CDR1 SGHAT, CDR2 FQNNGV. The CDR3 extends over 12 amino acids. Deletions cut 8 bases from V and 2 bases from J, with 10 bases between. The data derive from a study of blood T cell repertoires in COVID-19. Looking at the study overall: Samples came from the United States, Italy and Spain, spanning acute and convalescent COVID-19. In each case, the material was cDNA or gDNA derived from T cells, B-cell-depleted T cells, or PBMCs.

The chain couples TRBV11-2 to TRBJ2-7; a weak D match, TRBD2 (5 bases). This receptor was taken from a woman under 30 who had recovered from COVID-19. Sequencing used peripheral blood. The CDR3 region is CASRDSTYEQYF. The CDR3 coding sequence is TGTGCCAGCCGGGATTCCACCTACGAGCAGTACTTC.